One and the same sample provided the 7 T cell receptor beta chains below, sequenced in a study of T cells in narcolepsy. Sequenced by immunoSEQ multiplex PCR; TCRdb stores in-frame clones only, minus some. The sample consists of around 20,000 clones, 80% to 85% of them appearing once. Sequencing was done on a sample of memory (CD45RA-) CD4+ T cells from blood. These receptors were collected from a human donor in good health.

The genes are TRBV28 and TRBJ1-1, with 7 positions matching TRBD1. The CDR3 totals 14 residues. V shed 7 bases, J shed 4 bases, and the junction held 9 bases outside the gene matches. Germline loops: CDR1 MDHEN, CDR2 SYDVKM. The CDR3: CASILTPGGTEAFF. The CDR3 region has the DNA TGTGCCAGCATCCTTACTCCAGGGGGCACTGAAGCTTTCTTT.

The chain uses TRBV6-6 and TRBJ2-7; D call uncertain. CDR3 length equals 14 residues. CDR1 is MNHNY and CDR2 is SVGAGI in the germline V gene (reference sequence). V gave up 4 bases and J gave up 1 base, with 11 bases separating them. DNA for the CDR3: TGTGCCAGCAGTTCCATGCCAAGTTCCTACGAGCAGTACTTC. It is translated as CASSSMPSSYEQYF.

V usage is TRBV15 and J usage is TRBJ2-7; TRBD1 might be the D (5 bases). CDR3 length: 14 amino acids. Germline V gene lookup returns CDR1 LNHNV and CDR2 YYDKDF (reference sequence). V lost 0 bases and J 2 bases, leaving 8 bases between the germline ends. The CDR3 protein is CATSRDDRAYEQYF. The CDR3 DNA reads TGTGCCACCAGCAGAGATGACAGAGCCTACGAGCAGTACTTC.

The CDR3 region is CASRTPGRETEAFF. DNA of the CDR3: TGTGCCAGCAGGACCCCAGGGCGTGAGACTGAAGCTTTCTTT. The chain couples TRBV2 to TRBJ1-1, with a tentative D call TRBD1 (5 bases). Germline V gives CDR1 SNHLY, CDR2 FYNNEI. V lost 6 bases and J lost 5, with 16 bases in between. CDR3 length: 14 amino acids.

The rearrangement joins TRBV9 to TRBJ2-3, with 7 bases aligning to TRBD2. The CDR3 covers 14 residues. The V gene's germline CDR1 is SGDLS and CDR2 YYNGEE. Trimming took 6 bases from V and 6 from J; bases not matched to a gene: 10. CDR3 coding DNA: TGTGCCAGCAACGTCCTGGGAGGGAGGGATACGCAGTATTTT. Protein: CASNVLGGRDTQYF.

V usage is TRBV4-3 and J usage is TRBJ2-7, with D maybe TRBD2 (5 bases). Germline V lookup: CDR1 LGHNA, CDR2 YSLEER. With 0 bases removed from V and 7 bases from J, the gap between germline ends came to 10 bases. The CDR3 runs 13 residues. The CDR3 spells CASSQDGRREQYF. The DNA of the CDR3 is TGCGCCAGCAGCCAAGATGGAAGGAGGGAGCAGTACTTC.

The gene calls are TRBV27 and TRBJ2-1; TRBD2 aligns across 10 bases. Germline assignment: CDR1 MNHEY and CDR2 SMNVEV (reference sequence). The CDR3 loop spans 16 amino acids. The ends lost 1 base at V and 8 bases at J; junction bases unmatched: 8. The CDR3 nucleotides are TGTGCCAGCAGTTTATTGGCTAGCGGGAGTATCGATGAGCAGTTCTTC. It encodes CASSLLASGSIDEQFF.